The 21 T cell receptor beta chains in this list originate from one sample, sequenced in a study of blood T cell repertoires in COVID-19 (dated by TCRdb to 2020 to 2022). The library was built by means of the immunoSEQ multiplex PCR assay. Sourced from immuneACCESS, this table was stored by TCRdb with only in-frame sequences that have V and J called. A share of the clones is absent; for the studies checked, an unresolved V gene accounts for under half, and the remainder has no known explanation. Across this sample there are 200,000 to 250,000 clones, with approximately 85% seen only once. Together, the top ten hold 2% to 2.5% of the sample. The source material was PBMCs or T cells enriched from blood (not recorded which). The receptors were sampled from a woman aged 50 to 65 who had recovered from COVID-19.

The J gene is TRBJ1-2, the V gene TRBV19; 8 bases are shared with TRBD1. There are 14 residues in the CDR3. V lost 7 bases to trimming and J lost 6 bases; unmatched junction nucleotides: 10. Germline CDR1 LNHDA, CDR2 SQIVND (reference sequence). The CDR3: CASTSTWDRHGYTF. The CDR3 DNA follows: TGTGCCAGTACCTCAACCTGGGACAGGCATGGCTACACCTTC. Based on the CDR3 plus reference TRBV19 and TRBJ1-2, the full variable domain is DGGITQSPKYLFRKEGQNVTLSCEQNLNHDAMYWYRQDPGQGLRLIYYSQIVNDFQKGDIAEGYSVSREKKESFPLTVTSAQKNPTAFYLCASTSTWDRHGYTFGSGTRLTVV.

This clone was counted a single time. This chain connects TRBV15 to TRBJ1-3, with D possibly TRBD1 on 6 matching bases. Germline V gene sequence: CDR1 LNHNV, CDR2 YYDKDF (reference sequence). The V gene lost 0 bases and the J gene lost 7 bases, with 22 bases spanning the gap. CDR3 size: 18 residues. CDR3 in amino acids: CATSRDRTAARGGNTIYF. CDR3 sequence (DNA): TGTGCCACCAGCAGAGACCGGACAGCCGCCCGAGGTGGGAACACCATATATTTT.

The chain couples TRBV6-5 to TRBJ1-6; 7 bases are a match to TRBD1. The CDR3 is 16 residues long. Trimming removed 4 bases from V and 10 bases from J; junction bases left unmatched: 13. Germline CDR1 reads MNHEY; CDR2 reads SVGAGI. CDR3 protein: CASSLSPQGYPSPLHF. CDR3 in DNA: TGTGCCAGCAGTTTATCCCCACAGGGGTACCCATCACCCCTCCACTTT.

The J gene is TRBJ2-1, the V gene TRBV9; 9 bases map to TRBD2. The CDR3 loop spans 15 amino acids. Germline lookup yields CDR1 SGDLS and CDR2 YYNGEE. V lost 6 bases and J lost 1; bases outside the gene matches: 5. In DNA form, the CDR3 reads TGTGCCAGCACCAGCGGGGGGACGTCCTACAATGAGCAGTTCTTC. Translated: CASTSGGTSYNEQFF.

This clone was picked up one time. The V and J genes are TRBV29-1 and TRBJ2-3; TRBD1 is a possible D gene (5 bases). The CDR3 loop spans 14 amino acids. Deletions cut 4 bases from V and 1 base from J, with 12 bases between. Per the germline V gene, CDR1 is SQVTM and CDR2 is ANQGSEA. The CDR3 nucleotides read TGCAGCGTTGCGGCCAGGGTGGGCACAGATACGCAGTATTTT. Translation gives CSVAARVGTDTQYF.

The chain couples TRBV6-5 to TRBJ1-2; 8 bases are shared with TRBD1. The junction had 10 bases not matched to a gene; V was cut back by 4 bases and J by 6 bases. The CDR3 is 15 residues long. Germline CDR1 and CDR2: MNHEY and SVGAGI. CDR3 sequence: CASSFMPGGGNGYTF. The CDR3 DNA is TGTGCCAGCAGTTTCATGCCAGGGGGCGGGAATGGCTACACCTTC.

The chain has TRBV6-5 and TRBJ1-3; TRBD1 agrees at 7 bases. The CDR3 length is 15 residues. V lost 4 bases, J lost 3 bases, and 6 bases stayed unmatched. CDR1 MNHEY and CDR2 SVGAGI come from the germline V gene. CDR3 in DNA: TGTGCCAGCAGTTCCGACAGGGTCGGTGGAAACACCATATATTTT. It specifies CASSSDRVGGNTIYF.

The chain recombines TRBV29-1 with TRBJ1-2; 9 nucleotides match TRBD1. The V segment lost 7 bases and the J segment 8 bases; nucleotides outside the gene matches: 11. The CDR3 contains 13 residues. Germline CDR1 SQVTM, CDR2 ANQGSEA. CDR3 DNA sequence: TGCAGCGCCGGCACAGGGGGCAGCTACGGCTACACCTTC. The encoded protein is CSAGTGGSYGYTF. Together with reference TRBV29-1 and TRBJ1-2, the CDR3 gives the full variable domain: SAVISQKPSRDICQRGTSLTIQCQVDSQVTMMFWYRQQPGQSLTLIATANQGSEATYESGFVIDKFPISRPNLTFSTLTVSNMSPEDSSIYLCSAGTGGSYGYTFGSGTRLTVV.

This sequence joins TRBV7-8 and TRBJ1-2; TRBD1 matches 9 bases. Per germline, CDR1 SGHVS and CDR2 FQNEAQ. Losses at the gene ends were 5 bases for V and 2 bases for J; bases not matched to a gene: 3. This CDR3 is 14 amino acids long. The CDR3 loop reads CASSPGQGNYGYTF. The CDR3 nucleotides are TGTGCCAGCAGCCCCGGACAGGGGAACTATGGCTACACCTTC.

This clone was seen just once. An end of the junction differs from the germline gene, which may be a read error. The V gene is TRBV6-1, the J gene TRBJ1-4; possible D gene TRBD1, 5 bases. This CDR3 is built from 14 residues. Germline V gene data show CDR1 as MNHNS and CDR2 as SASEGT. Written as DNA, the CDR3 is TGTGCCAGCACTGAAGGGGTTGGAGGTGAAAGACTGTTTTTT. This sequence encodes CASTEGVGGERLFF.

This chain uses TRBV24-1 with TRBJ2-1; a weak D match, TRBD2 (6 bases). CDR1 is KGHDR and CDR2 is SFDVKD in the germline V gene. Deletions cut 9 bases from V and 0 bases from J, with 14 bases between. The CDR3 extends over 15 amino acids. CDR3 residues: CATGGTLSSYNEQFF. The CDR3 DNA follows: TGTGCCACCGGAGGGACGTTGAGCTCCTACAATGAGCAGTTCTTC.

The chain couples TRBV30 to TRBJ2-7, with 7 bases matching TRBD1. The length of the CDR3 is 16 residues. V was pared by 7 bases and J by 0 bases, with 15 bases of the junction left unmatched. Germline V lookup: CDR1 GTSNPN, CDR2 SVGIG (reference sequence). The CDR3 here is CASRSQTGTVSYEQYF. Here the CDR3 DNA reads TGTGCCTCGAGATCTCAAACCGGGACAGTCTCCTACGAGCAGTACTTC.

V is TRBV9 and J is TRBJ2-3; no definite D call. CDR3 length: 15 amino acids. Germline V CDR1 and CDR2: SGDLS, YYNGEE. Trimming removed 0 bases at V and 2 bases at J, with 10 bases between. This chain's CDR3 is CASSVGVGDTDTQYF. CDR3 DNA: TGTGCCAGCAGCGTAGGAGTTGGAGACACAGATACGCAGTATTTT.

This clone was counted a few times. CDR3 amino acids: CASSQGSGTSGRNEQFF. The CDR3 DNA reads TGTGCCAGCAGCCAAGGGTCAGGGACTAGCGGGAGGAATGAGCAGTTCTTC. V gene TRBV3-1 (or the pseudogene TRBV3-2) combines with J gene TRBJ2-1; 15 nucleotides align to TRBD2. CDR3 length: 17 residues. V lost 1 base to trimming and J lost 7 bases; unmatched junction nucleotides: 5. Germline values: CDR1 LGHDT, CDR2 YNNKEL (reference sequence).

This CDR3 is CASSLDRGGTEAFF. DNA for the CDR3: TGTGCCAGCTCACTGGACAGGGGGGGCACTGAAGCTTTCTTT. This chain connects TRBV18 to TRBJ1-1; 10 bases match TRBD1. The junction had 3 bases not matched to a gene; V was cut back by 4 bases and J by 4 bases. This CDR3 region has 14 residues. Germline CDR1 KGHSH, CDR2 LQKENI.

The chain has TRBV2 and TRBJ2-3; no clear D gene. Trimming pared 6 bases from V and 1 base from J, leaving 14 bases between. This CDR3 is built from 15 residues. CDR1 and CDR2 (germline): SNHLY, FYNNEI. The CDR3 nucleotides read TGTGCCAGCAGACCGTCCCCGGTTGGCACAGATACGCAGTATTTT. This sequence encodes CASRPSPVGTDTQYF.

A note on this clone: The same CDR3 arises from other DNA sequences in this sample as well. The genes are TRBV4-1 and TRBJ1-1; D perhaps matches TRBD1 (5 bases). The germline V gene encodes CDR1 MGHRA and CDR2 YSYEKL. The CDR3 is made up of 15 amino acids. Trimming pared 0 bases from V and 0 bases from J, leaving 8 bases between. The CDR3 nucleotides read TGCGCCAGCAGCCAAGATCAGGGAATGAACACTGAAGCTTTCTTT. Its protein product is CASSQDQGMNTEAFF.

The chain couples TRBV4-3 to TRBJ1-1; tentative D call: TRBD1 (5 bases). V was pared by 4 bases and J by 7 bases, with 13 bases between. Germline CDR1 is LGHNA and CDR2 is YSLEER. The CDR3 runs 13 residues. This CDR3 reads CASSRRGENEAFF. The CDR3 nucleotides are TGCGCCAGCAGCCGTAGGGGCGAGAATGAAGCTTTCTTT.

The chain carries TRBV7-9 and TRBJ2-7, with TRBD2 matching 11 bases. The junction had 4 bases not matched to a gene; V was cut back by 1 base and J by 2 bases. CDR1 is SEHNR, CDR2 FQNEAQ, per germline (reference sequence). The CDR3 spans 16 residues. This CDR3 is CASSLVLSGRAYEQYF. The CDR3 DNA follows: TGTGCCAGCAGCTTAGTTCTTAGCGGGAGGGCCTACGAGCAGTACTTC.

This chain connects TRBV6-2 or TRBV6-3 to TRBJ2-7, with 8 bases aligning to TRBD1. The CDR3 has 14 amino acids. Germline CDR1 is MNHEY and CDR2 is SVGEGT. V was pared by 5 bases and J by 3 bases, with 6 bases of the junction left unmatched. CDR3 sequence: CASSMGTGSYEQYF. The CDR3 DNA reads TGTGCCAGCAGTATGGGGACAGGAAGCTACGAGCAGTACTTC.

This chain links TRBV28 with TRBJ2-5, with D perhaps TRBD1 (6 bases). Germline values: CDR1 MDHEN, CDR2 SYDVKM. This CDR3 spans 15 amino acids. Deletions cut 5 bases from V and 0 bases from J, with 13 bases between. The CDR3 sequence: CASSPRTAYQETQYF. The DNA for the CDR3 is TGTGCCAGCAGTCCCCGGACAGCGTACCAAGAGACCCAGTACTTC.